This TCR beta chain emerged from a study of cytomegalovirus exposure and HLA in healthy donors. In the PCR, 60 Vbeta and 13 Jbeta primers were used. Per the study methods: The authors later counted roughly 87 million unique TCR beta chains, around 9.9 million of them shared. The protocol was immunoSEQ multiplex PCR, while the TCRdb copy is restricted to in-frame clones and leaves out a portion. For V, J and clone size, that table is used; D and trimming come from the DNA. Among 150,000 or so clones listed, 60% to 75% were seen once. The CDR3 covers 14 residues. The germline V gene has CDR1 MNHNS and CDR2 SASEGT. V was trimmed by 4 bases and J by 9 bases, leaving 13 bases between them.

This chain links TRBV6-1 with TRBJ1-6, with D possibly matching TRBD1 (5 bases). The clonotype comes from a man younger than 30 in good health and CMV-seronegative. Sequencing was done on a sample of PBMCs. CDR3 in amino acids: CASSGDFGLSPLHF. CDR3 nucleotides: TGTGCCAGCAGTGGGGACTTCGGGCTTTCACCCCTCCACTTT.